These 24 T cell receptor beta chains were all obtained from the same sample, sequenced in a study of shared clonotypes between healthy human individuals. Naive CD8 cells lacked CD45RO, underwent positive selection for CCR7 and left out terminally differentiated effector memory CD45RA+ cells. Measured with immunoSEQ multiplex PCR; TCRdb has only the in-frame clones, and not every one. This repertoire shows over 2 million clones, about 95% found once; its top ten account for 0.85% to 1.2%. The sequenced sample consisted of naive CD8+ T cells sorted from blood. These receptors were taken from a man younger than 35 in good health.

This chain joins TRBV30 and TRBJ1-1; D is perhaps TRBD1 (5 bases). Looked up from germline, CDR1 is GTSNPN and CDR2 is SVGIG (reference sequence). Trimming removed 0 bases at V and 8 bases at J, with 10 bases between. The CDR3 is 12 residues long. CDR3: CAWSVLGQEAFF. The DNA of the CDR3 is TGTGCCTGGAGTGTACTGGGGCAGGAAGCTTTCTTT.

The J gene is TRBJ2-7, the V gene TRBV6-6; 7 bases match TRBD2. Germline CDR1 MNHNY, CDR2 SVGAGI (reference sequence). V gave up 2 bases and J gave up 0 bases; unmatched junction bases: 4. This CDR3 contains 15 residues. CDR3 sequence: CASSYGGDHSYEQYF. For the CDR3, the DNA is TGTGCCAGCAGTTACGGGGGGGACCACTCCTACGAGCAGTACTTC.

The chain couples TRBV2 to TRBJ1-1; D gene uncertain. CDR1 and CDR2 from the germline V gene are SNHLY and FYNNEI. The CDR3 consists of 13 residues. Trimming took off 6 bases at V and 1 base at J, with 9 bases between the two ends. This CDR3 is CASRDPGNTEAFF. CDR3 DNA sequence: TGTGCCAGCAGGGATCCCGGGAACACTGAAGCTTTCTTT.

The rearrangement uses TRBV9 and TRBJ1-5; D not certain. With 5 bases removed from V and 0 bases from J, the gap between germline ends came to 15 bases. There are 16 residues in the CDR3. Germline values: CDR1 SGDLS, CDR2 YYNGEE. The CDR3 DNA is TGTGCCAGCAGGGGTAAGGGCAGGAATAGCAATCAGCCCCAGCATTTT. Translating it yields CASRGKGRNSNQPQHF.

This rearrangement joins TRBV9 to TRBJ2-7, with 7 nucleotides matching TRBD1. With V trimmed by 3 bases and J by 3 bases, 9 bases remained unmatched. Germline V gene lookup returns CDR1 SGDLS and CDR2 YYNGEE. CDR3 length: 15 residues. The CDR3 here is CASSAAPGQNYEQYF. CDR3 nucleotides: TGTGCCAGCAGCGCCGCACCGGGACAGAACTACGAGCAGTACTTC.

CDR3 region: CASSFVQETQYF. CDR3 DNA sequence: TGTGCCAGCAGCTTTGTCCAAGAGACCCAGTACTTC. V gene TRBV13 combines with J gene TRBJ2-5; D remains unclear. The CDR3 spans 12 residues. The V and J ends lost 3 bases and 1 base respectively, with 3 bases between them. Germline CDR1 is PRHDT and CDR2 is FYEKMQ (reference sequence).

The CDR3 coding sequence is TGTGCCACCAGCAGAGGGACAGGAAGGGCAACTAATGAAAAACTGTTTTTT. It yields the protein CATSRGTGRATNEKLFF. V gene TRBV15 combines with J gene TRBJ1-4; TRBD1 matches at 7 bases. The CDR3 totals 17 residues. Germline trimming cut 1 base from V and 0 bases from J; bases unmatched to any gene: 5. In germline, CDR1 is LNHNV, CDR2 YYDKDF (reference sequence).

The V call is TRBV15, the J call TRBJ2-2; no definite D call. This CDR3 has 14 residues. Germline V gene data show CDR1 as LNHNV and CDR2 as YYDKDF (reference sequence). V lost 3 bases to trimming and J lost 7 bases, with 12 bases between them. CDR3 nucleotide sequence: TGTGCCACCAGCAGCACTCCTGAACACGGGGAGCTGTTTTTT. It encodes CATSSTPEHGELFF.

The chain has TRBV6-1 and TRBJ1-2; D unresolved. V shed 7 bases and J shed 2 bases, with 17 bases lying between them. CDR1 MNHNS and CDR2 SASEGT come from the germline V gene. The CDR3 extends over 15 amino acids. In DNA form, the CDR3 reads TGTGCCAGCACCGAAGGTCCAGGTGCAAACTATGGCTACACCTTC. Its protein product is CASTEGPGANYGYTF.

In the case of this clone: Germline is not matched at one junction end, which may reflect a read error. The chain couples TRBV27 to TRBJ2-1, with D unclear. This CDR3 comprises 14 residues. In germline, CDR1 is MNHEY, CDR2 SMNVEV (reference sequence). The CDR3 bases are TGTGCCAGCAGTTTATGGTCCGGATACATTGAGCAGTTCTTC. Amino acids: CASSLWSGYIEQFF.

The rearrangement links TRBV7-9 to TRBJ1-1; D is possibly TRBD1 (5 bases). The germline gives CDR1 SEHNR, CDR2 FQNEAQ (reference sequence). The CDR3 is made up of 14 amino acids. V was pared by 0 bases and J by 3 bases, with 8 bases between. The CDR3 spells CASSLAGDHTEAFF. The CDR3 DNA follows: TGTGCCAGCAGCTTAGCGGGGGACCACACTGAAGCTTTCTTT.

The V gene is TRBV13, the J gene TRBJ2-3; D remains ambiguous. Per the germline V gene, CDR1 is PRHDT and CDR2 is FYEKMQ (reference sequence). V lost 2 bases, J lost 1 base, and 4 bases lay in between. This CDR3 region has 13 residues. The CDR3 DNA follows: TGTGCCAGCAGCTTATACGGCACAGATACGCAGTATTTT. It encodes CASSLYGTDTQYF.

V usage is TRBV18 and J usage is TRBJ2-7; maybe TRBD2 (6 bases). In germline, CDR1 is KGHSH, CDR2 LQKENI. This CDR3 has 15 amino acids. Trimming left V 6 bases short and J 3 bases short, with 18 bases between. The chain's CDR3 is CASSGSGTVFYEQYF. The DNA of the CDR3 is TGTGCCAGCTCCGGGTCCGGGACTGTATTCTACGAGCAGTACTTC.

V and J are TRBV12-2 and TRBJ2-1; the tabulated D call, TRBD2, remains unverified against the DNA. TRBV12-2 is flagged as a pseudogene. The CDR3 runs 15 residues. The CDR3 loop is CASRWVRTPRDEQFF. The CDR3 DNA reads TGTGCAAGTCGCTGGGTCCGGACTCCCCGAGATGAGCAGTTCTTC.

This sequence joins TRBV10-1 and TRBJ2-2; perhaps TRBD2 as D (6 bases). V was shortened by 6 bases and J by 6 bases, with 14 bases between the two germline ends. The CDR3 has 14 amino acids. Germline V gene sequence: CDR1 WNHNN, CDR2 SYGVQD (reference sequence). The CDR3 loop reads CASSRDFGSGELFF. The CDR3, as DNA: TGCGCCAGCAGCCGGGACTTCGGATCCGGGGAGCTGTTTTTT.

The gene calls are TRBV28 and TRBJ1-1; D may be TRBD1 (5 bases). The CDR3 extends over 12 amino acids. Germline V lookup: CDR1 MDHEN, CDR2 SYDVKM. V was cut by 11 bases and J by 3 bases, with 13 bases left in between. The CDR3 sequence: CAGGDADTEAFF. Written as DNA, the CDR3 is TGTGCCGGGGGGGATGCGGACACTGAAGCTTTCTTT.

This clone was seen a single time. This CDR3 is also generated by other DNA sequences in the sample. The chain links TRBV7-9 to TRBJ2-2, with 12 bases that match TRBD2. This CDR3 has 17 residues. Germline V gives CDR1 SEHNR, CDR2 FQNEAQ (reference sequence). Losses at the gene ends were 5 bases for V and 0 bases for J; bases not matched to a gene: 4. CDR3 nucleotide sequence: TGTGCCAGCAGCCGCGGACTAGCGGGATCGAACACCGGGGAGCTGTTTTTT. It yields the protein CASSRGLAGSNTGELFF.

Turning to this clone: Other DNA sequences in this specimen translate into the identical CDR3. The chain joins TRBV5-1 to TRBJ1-2; 7 bases are a match to TRBD1. The CDR3 runs to 14 residues. Per the germline V gene, CDR1 is SGHRS and CDR2 is YFSETQ. V lost 0 bases and J lost 4; bases outside the gene matches: 3. The CDR3 is CASSLETGSYGYTF. The CDR3 DNA reads TGCGCCAGCAGCTTGGAGACAGGGAGCTATGGCTACACCTTC.

This chain links TRBV27 with TRBJ1-5; no reliable D call. Germline V gene data show CDR1 as MNHEY and CDR2 as SMNVEV (reference sequence). V shed 0 bases and J shed 3 bases, with 9 bases lying between them. The CDR3 contains 15 residues. The CDR3 DNA reads TGTGCCAGCAGTTTATCGACTAGCAACAATCAGCCCCAGCATTTT. It is translated as CASSLSTSNNQPQHF.

The V and J genes are TRBV9 and TRBJ2-3; 8 nucleotides agree with TRBD2. The CDR3 covers 15 residues. Germline trimming cut 0 bases from V and 9 bases from J; bases unmatched to any gene: 9. The germline V gene has CDR1 SGDLS and CDR2 YYNGEE. The CDR3 coding sequence is TGTGCCAGCAGCGTAGTCTCAGCGGGAGAAGTCACGCAGTATTTT. This translates into CASSVVSAGEVTQYF.

The chain employs TRBV19 and TRBJ1-1; D possibly corresponds to TRBD1 (5 bases). Looked up from germline, CDR1 is LNHDA and CDR2 is SQIVND (reference sequence). V was clipped by 7 bases and J by 10 bases, with 19 bases between them. The CDR3 has 13 residues. The chain's CDR3 is CASTIGAGKGAFF. The CDR3, as DNA: TGTGCCAGTACCATAGGGGCAGGAAAAGGAGCTTTCTTT.

This clone came up once. The chain has TRBV14 and TRBJ2-7, with D possibly matching TRBD1 (5 bases). V shed 2 bases and J shed 2 bases, with 10 bases lying between them. Germline V gene sequence: CDR1 SGHDN, CDR2 FVKESK. The CDR3 is made up of 14 amino acids. The CDR3 region has the DNA TGTGCCAGCAGCCAAAGGACAAGGCCCTACGAGCAGTACTTC. Its protein is CASSQRTRPYEQYF. The whole variable domain, filled in from reference TRBV14 and TRBJ2-7, reads EAGVTQFPSHSVIEKGQTVTLRCDPISGHDNLYWYRRVMGKEIKFLLHFVKESKQDESGMPNNRFLAERTGGTYSTLKVQPAELEDSGVYFCASSQRTRPYEQYFGPGTRLTVT.

To note about this clone: This CDR3 is also generated by other DNA sequences in the sample. V is TRBV9 and J is TRBJ2-2, with 12 bases fitting TRBD2. Per germline, CDR1 SGDLS and CDR2 YYNGEE. The CDR3 length is 16 residues. Unmatched junction bases numbered 3, after V lost 3 bases and J lost 3 bases. The chain's CDR3 is CASSAGLAGYTGELFF. CDR3 DNA: TGTGCCAGCAGCGCGGGACTAGCGGGCTACACCGGGGAGCTGTTTTTT. The full variable domain, completed using reference TRBV9 and TRBJ2-2, is DSGVTQTPKHLITATGQRVTLRCSPRSGDLSVYWYQQSLDQGLQFLIQYYNGEERAKGNILERFSAQQFPDLHSELNLSSLELGDSALYFCASSAGLAGYTGELFFGEGSRLTVL.

The chain recombines TRBV6-1 with TRBJ2-7; D is perhaps TRBD1 or TRBD2 (5 bases each). Germline CDR1 reads MNHNS; CDR2 reads SASEGT. The V gene lost 5 bases and the J gene lost 6 bases, with 8 bases spanning the gap. This CDR3 has 11 amino acids. CDR3: CASSTGAEQYF. CDR3 nucleotides: TGTGCCAGCAGTACCGGGGCCGAGCAGTACTTC.